This T cell receptor beta chain came from a study of blood T cell repertoires in COVID-19 (dated by TCRdb to 2020 to 2021). The study in broad terms: Samples from collaborators originated in the United States, Italy and Spain and spanned both the acute and convalescent phases of COVID-19. The material from the prospective study consisted of cDNA or gDNA derived from T cells, B-cell-depleted T cells, or PBMCs. The dataset comprised deeply sampled blood TCRbeta repertoires from subjects exposed to, actively infected with, or recovered from COVID-19. The repertoires were released in a freely available public database intended as a resource for research on the immune response to SARS-CoV-2. Samples were obtained from the ongoing ImmuneRACE study (first 160 participants) and from roughly 1,300 subjects provided by 6 global collaborators. Sample metadata almost always included a de-identified subject ID, COVID-19 status, age in years and sex. Where available, HLA class I and class II types were obtained from metadata supplied by the sample provider rather than from assay-based typing. Paper-wide results and their limitations: Clinical and demographic metadata were provided uncurated, with the amount varying by source and participant.

The germline V gene (reference sequence) provides CDR1 DFQATT and CDR2 SNEGSKA. The junction shows trimming of 5 bases on V and 6 bases on J, plus 9 bases between the germline ends. Reading from cysteine to phenylalanine, the CDR3 counts 11 amino acids. CDR3 DNA only is kept here, 33 bases in frame from base 1. With respect to this clone: Its antigen remains unidentified. No much larger clone is present one base from it, and per-base qualities are unavailable.

TCRbeta CDR3 regions were amplified from genomic DNA using the immunoSEQ Assay, a bias-controlled multiplex PCR. The paper's data handling went like this. Within the assay, amplification of reference gene primers was used to estimate how many nucleated cells each sample contained. To quantify the absolute abundance of each unique TCRbeta CDR3 rearrangement, sequence reads were collapsed and filtered. For each sample, productive Simpson clonality was calculated as the square root of Simpson's diversity index over productive rearrangements. Here the immuneACCESS table is served through TCRdb, limited to in-frame sequences with V and J called. Missing clones are a known gap in these copies; in checked studies unresolved V genes cover under half, and the rest lacks a known reason. That table furnishes V, J and clone size, whereas the DNA furnished D and trimming. This sample is represented by 45,000 to 70,000 clones; around 81% of them were singletons. Jointly, the top ten make up 25% to 35% of the sample.

The collaborating institutions used their own protocols to collect whole blood in K2EDTA tubes. For TCRbeta analysis, collaborators shipped samples as frozen whole blood, isolated PBMCs, or DNA extracted from either of those sample types. The sequence derives from a woman older than 75 with active or convalescent COVID-19. Sequences were obtained from peripheral blood. The chain uses TRBV20-1 and TRBJ2-3; perhaps TRBD1 is the D gene, with 6 bases matching. In nucleotides, the sequence is TGCAGTGCTCTACAGGGTGATACGCAGTATTTT. This gives the protein CSALQGDTQYF.